What follows describes a single TCR beta chain. This clonotype was seen many times. The specificity of this receptor is unknown. There are no base qualities to consult, and no much larger clone falls within one base. Hyperthyroidism patients were newly diagnosed, with disease duration under 2 months, and aged 18 to 65 years. Exclusion was applied to patients with uncontrolled infections, other autoimmune diseases, pregnancy or lactation. Diagnoses were based on clinical symptoms, serum thyroxine and TRAb, thyroid ultrasound and orbital computed tomography. For progressor patients, blood was drawn at the first diagnosis of hyperthyroidism, before any ophthalmopathy symptoms had appeared. PBMCs were separated from over 9 ml of fresh peripheral blood using Ficoll-Paque density gradient centrifugation. Progressor patients were first diagnosed with Graves' hyperthyroidism and then developed ophthalmopathy during follow-up. Total RNA was extracted with Trizol reagent, and quality was checked on an Agilent 2100 Bioanalyzer.

TCR beta CDR3 regions were amplified from RNA transcripts. The TCR CDR3 was subjected to a first round of RT-PCR using the HTBI primer set and the Qiagen OneStep RT-PCR kit. Libraries were constructed in a second round of multiplex PCR, after which size selection and purification were carried out. The libraries were sequenced on an Illumina HiSeq2000 using paired-end 100 bp reads. The study's own analysis went as follows. SOAPnuke was used to process the raw data, throwing out any read that contained adapters or uncalled bases, had a mean Phred below 15, or lacked an exact constant-primer or identifier match. COPE v1.2.5 was used to merge the high-quality paired reads, and each unique nucleotide sequence was defined as a clonotype. MiTCR v1.1 was used to align the clonotypes against IMGT TRBV, TRBD and TRBJ reference segments. Only V-J combinations with frequency above 0.0001, covering roughly 99% of repertoires, were analysed. A TCS score was defined as the ratio of F50 (clonal expansion) to E x V (chaos), with BLOSUM62-based TCRdist applied between CDR3 peptides within each V-J. Welch's t-statistics and random forest reduced around 520 V-J features to about 12, which were used in a naive Bayes classifier (R e1071). TCRdb trimmed the raw reads at Q25, called clones with MiXCR and kept productive beta chains. CDR3 protein sequences are deduplicated, and each keeps its most common genes and DNA. What appears here as the V and J calls and clone size reflects TCRdb's work, not the paper's. This sample lists about 300,000 distinct CDR3 sequences; 10% to 15% were detected once. 7% to 8.5% of the sample is in the top ten clones.

V lost 4 bases and J lost 1 base, and the count of bases not matched to a germline gene is 8. The CDR1 and CDR2 encoded by the germline V gene are SQVTM and ANQGSEA. Including the terminal cysteine and phenylalanine, the CDR3 comprises 15 residues. The sequence is cut down to CDR3 DNA, 45 bases in frame from base 1. This sample was taken from a study of T cells in Graves' hyperthyroidism and ophthalmopathy (dated by TCRdb to the late 2010s). Study-wide context: Peripheral blood was collected at initial diagnosis, before any treatment. Thyroid tissue and blood T-cell repertoires from about six Graves' hyperthyroidism patients were also compared in the study. Prospective prediction of ophthalmopathy was tested in an independent validation cohort consisting of fewer than 20 hyperthyroidism patients and some 15 patients who later progressed to ophthalmopathy. To identify TCR V-J signatures that set the groups apart, the researchers used a discovery cohort of 100 patients, made up of 43 with Graves' ophthalmopathy and about 59 with stable Graves' hyperthyroidism. The paper reports TCR Vbeta CDR3 sequencing of 135 peripheral blood samples: 40 or so ophthalmopathy, under 80 hyperthyroidism and around 17 progressor patients. The approximately 98 discovery patients were randomly divided into training and test sets at a 7:3 ratio. After sampling, hyperthyroidism patients received methimazole starting at 30 mg daily, and ophthalmopathy patients received high-dose intravenous methylprednisolone.

What the study reported, not specific to this receptor: Most expanded thyroid clonotypes (frequency above 0.001) were also detected in blood, suggesting blood repertoires may reflect thyroid immune responses. In validation, progression to ophthalmopathy was predicted by the model with around 71% sensitivity and roughly 76% specificity, a median of approximately 6.5 months before onset. In cross-validation, a model built on a 13 V-J signature told ophthalmopathy apart from stable hyperthyroidism with 85% to 90% sensitivity and roughly 82% specificity, and in testing the same model reached 80%/75%. Sample size was not statistically predetermined, and blinding of investigators to group allocation was not performed.

The clonotype originates from a woman in her 30s with Graves' hyperthyroidism that later progressed to Graves' ophthalmopathy. The chain is encoded by TRBV29-1 joined to TRBJ2-3; 7 nucleotides in the junction match TRBD2. Specimen: blood. This receptor carries the CDR3 CSVGRGLFGTDTQYF. Here is the DNA: TGCAGCGTTGGGAGGGGACTATTCGGCACAGATACGCAGTATTTT.